One and the same sample provided the 26 T cell receptor beta chains below, sequenced in a study of T cells after yellow fever vaccination. TCRdb itself ran the 5' RACE reads through MiXCR, one entry per CDR3 protein. This sample has 500,000 to 650,000 distinct CDR3 sequences, with 12% found just once. Here the sequenced sample was PBMCs, taken on the day of the yellow fever booster vaccination. These receptors came from a man between 25 and 39 years old who received the YFV17D yellow fever vaccine.

This clonotype has only a few counts. The V and J genes are TRBV27 and TRBJ2-7; tentative D call: TRBD1 (6 bases). This CDR3 is built from 16 residues. Trimming took off 0 bases at V and 7 bases at J, with 19 bases between the two ends. Germline V lookup: CDR1 MNHEY, CDR2 SMNVEV (reference sequence). CDR3 in DNA: TGTGCCAGCAGTTTATCAACTGGGGGCAATCGTAATGAGCAGTACTTC. Residues: CASSLSTGGNRNEQYF.

The chain has TRBV14 and TRBJ2-7, with D tentatively TRBD1 (6 bases). The ends were cut back, 4 bases at V and 2 bases at J, with 12 bases in the middle. Looked up from germline, CDR1 is SGHDN and CDR2 is FVKESK. The CDR3 consists of 14 residues. CDR3 nucleotides: TGTGCCAGCAGCCCCTGGGACACCCCCTACGAGCAGTACTTC. This sequence encodes CASSPWDTPYEQYF. The full variable domain, completed using reference TRBV14 and TRBJ2-7, is EAGVTQFPSHSVIEKGQTVTLRCDPISGHDNLYWYRRVMGKEIKFLLHFVKESKQDESGMPNNRFLAERTGGTYSTLKVQPAELEDSGVYFCASSPWDTPYEQYFGPGTRLTVT.

V is TRBV6-5 and J is TRBJ2-7, with 7 bases matching TRBD2. V trimming: 2 bases; J trimming: 6 bases; junction bases outside the gene matches: 7. CDR1 MNHEY and CDR2 SVGAGI come from the germline V gene. The CDR3 runs to 14 residues. Here the CDR3 reads CASSYPGTNSEQYF. The CDR3 bases are TGTGCCAGCAGTTACCCCGGGACTAACTCCGAGCAGTACTTC.

This clonotype has more than one count but fewer than ten. The CDR3 spells CASRLGGSADTQYF. For the CDR3, the DNA is TGTGCCAGCAGATTGGGGGGGAGCGCAGATACGCAGTATTTT. The rearrangement uses TRBV7-2 and TRBJ2-3; 7 nucleotides line up with TRBD2. Per germline, CDR1 SGHTA and CDR2 FQGNSA. The CDR3 is 14 amino acids. After removal of 6 bases from V and 4 bases from J, the junction contained 7 bases not matched to a gene.

This clonotype was seen only a few times. This chain joins TRBV18 and TRBJ1-2; D remains unclear. Trimming shortened V by 3 bases and J by 0 bases, and 5 bases separated the two germline ends. The CDR3 length is 13 residues. The germline CDR1 and CDR2 sequences are KGHSH and LQKENI. The CDR3 spells CASSPRANYGYTF. CDR3 DNA sequence: TGTGCCAGCTCACCTCGGGCTAACTATGGCTACACCTTC. Using reference TRBV18 and TRBJ1-2 for the parts outside the CDR3, the full variable domain is NAGVMQNPRHLVRRRGQEARLRCSPMKGHSHVYWYRQLPEEGLKFMVYLQKENIIDESGMPKERFSAEFPKEGPSILRIQQVVRGDSAAYFCASSPRANYGYTFGSGTRLTVV.

The chain links TRBV18 to TRBJ2-2; the D is unclear. The V gene's germline CDR1 is KGHSH and CDR2 LQKENI. V was trimmed by 0 bases and J by 7 bases, leaving 6 bases between them. This CDR3 is built from 13 residues. CDR3 sequence reads: CASSPPVNGELFF. The CDR3 DNA sequence: TGTGCCAGCTCACCACCGGTAAACGGGGAGCTGTTTTTT.

The chain employs TRBV29-1 and TRBJ1-1, with 7 nucleotides matching TRBD1. This CDR3 comprises 10 residues. Losses at the gene ends were 7 bases for V and 10 bases for J; bases not matched to a gene: 6. CDR1 is SQVTM, CDR2 ANQGSEA, per germline. This CDR3 is CSGRQGTAFF. In DNA form, the CDR3 reads TGCAGCGGTCGACAGGGAACAGCTTTCTTT.

This clonotype was picked up many times. This chain uses TRBV2 with TRBJ2-1; D may correspond to TRBD1 or TRBD2 (5 bases each). This CDR3 is built from 17 residues. V was trimmed by 3 bases and J by 10 bases, leaving 25 bases between them. Looked up from germline, CDR1 is SNHLY and CDR2 is FYNNEI. In DNA form, the CDR3 reads TGTGCCAGCAGTGATCCGAGGGACCTCCAGTTCTCCAAGGAGCAGTTCTTC. It codes for CASSDPRDLQFSKEQFF.

This clonotype was counted a few times. V gene TRBV12-3 or TRBV12-4 combines with J gene TRBJ1-5; the D is unclear. Trimming pared 11 bases from V and 2 bases from J, leaving 10 bases between. This CDR3 is built from 12 residues. Here the CDR3 reads CASTDRNQPQHF. In DNA, the CDR3 is TGTGCCTCTACGGACCGCAATCAGCCCCAGCATTTT.

This chain connects TRBV20-1 to TRBJ2-6; D ambiguous. The length of the CDR3 is 16 residues. The V end lost 0 bases, the J end lost 2 bases, and 11 bases lay between the germline ends. Germline values: CDR1 DFQATT, CDR2 SNEGSKA (reference sequence). CDR3 sequence reads: CSARDDPSPGANVLTF. CDR3 nucleotide sequence: TGCAGTGCTAGAGATGATCCCAGTCCTGGGGCCAACGTCCTGACTTTC.

This clonotype was seen a handful of times. The chain recombines TRBV5-1 with TRBJ2-1; D is uncertain. The germline V and J ends were trimmed by 6 bases and 6 bases, with 13 bases remaining between them. The CDR3 contains 13 residues. The germline V gene encodes CDR1 SGHRS and CDR2 YFSETQ. The CDR3: CASTGDILNEQFF. The CDR3 DNA is TGCGCCAGCACGGGTGACATCCTCAATGAGCAGTTCTTC.

Turning to this clonotype: One end of the junction fails to match germline, which may point to a read error. The J gene is TRBJ1-2, the V gene TRBV19; TRBD1 aligns across 7 bases. This CDR3 is 15 amino acids long. Germline V CDR1 and CDR2: LNHDA, SQIVND (reference sequence). The DNA of the CDR3 is TGTGACAGTGACAACCCAAAGACAGGGAGGTATGGCTACACCTTC. Residues: CDSDNPKTGRYGYTF.

The chain recombines TRBV11-2 with TRBJ2-7; D perhaps matches TRBD2 (5 bases). V was pared by 2 bases and J by 2 bases, with 16 bases between. Germline CDR1 is SGHAT and CDR2 is FQNNGV. This CDR3 has 16 residues. The CDR3 region is CASSLWETRRTYEQYF. The CDR3 DNA follows: TGTGCCAGCAGCTTATGGGAGACAAGGCGAACCTACGAGCAGTACTTC.

This clonotype showed up just a few times. This chain uses TRBV5-1 with TRBJ1-1; D ambiguous. The CDR3 contains 15 residues. Trimming pared 0 bases from V and 0 bases from J, leaving 9 bases between. Germline values: CDR1 SGHRS, CDR2 YFSETQ. In DNA form, the CDR3 reads TGCGCCAGCAGCTTGGCTTGGAGGATGAACACTGAAGCTTTCTTT. Its translation is CASSLAWRMNTEAFF. The full variable domain, completed using reference TRBV5-1 and TRBJ1-1, is KAGVTQTPRYLIKTRGQQVTLSCSPISGHRSVSWYQQTPGQGLQFLFEYFSETQRNKGNFPGRFSGRQFSNSRSEMNVSTLELGDSALYLCASSLAWRMNTEAFFGQGTRLTVV.

This clonotype was seen a handful of times. V and J are TRBV20-1 and TRBJ2-1; no clear D. The V end was cut by 6 bases, the J end by 10 bases, with 16 bases between. Germline V gene sequence: CDR1 DFQATT, CDR2 SNEGSKA (reference sequence). The CDR3 sequence is 12 residues long. CDR3 bases: TGCAGTGCCCCACGGTTGCCGGGCGAGCAGTTCTTC. Its translation is CSAPRLPGEQFF.

The chain recombines TRBV4-3 with TRBJ1-2; 7 nucleotides agree with TRBD1. V was clipped by 3 bases and J by 7 bases; unmatched bases: 14. Looked up from germline, CDR1 is LGHNA and CDR2 is YSLEER. This CDR3 contains 16 residues. The CDR3 nucleotides read TGCGCCAGCAGCCAGGAGGGACAGAATTTTGGTGGTGGCTACACCTTC. Translating it yields CASSQEGQNFGGGYTF.

This chain joins TRBV6-2 or TRBV6-3 and TRBJ1-1; 9 nucleotides align to TRBD1. The CDR3 spans 14 residues. J lost 4 bases, V lost 6 bases, and 6 bases had no gene match. Germline values: CDR1 MNHEY, CDR2 SVGEGT. The CDR3 DNA reads TGTGCCAGCAGCGACAGGGGGGCCCGCACTGAAGCTTTCTTT. Its protein is CASSDRGARTEAFF.

This clonotype was seen only a few times. The chain combines TRBV10-1 with TRBJ2-1, with 10 bases lining up with TRBD1. The CDR3 covers 19 residues. J lost 15 bases, V lost 3 bases, and 26 bases had no gene match. Germline assignment: CDR1 WNHNN and CDR2 SYGVQD (reference sequence). The CDR3 DNA reads as TGCGCCAGCAGTGATATGATATCAGGGGACAGGGGACCGCTCAGCTTTCTGTTCTTC. Encoded protein: CASSDMISGDRGPLSFLFF.

This clonotype was seen more than once but under ten times. For the CDR3, the DNA is TGTGCCAGCAGCTTAGCGTACAGGGGGGGTGAGACCCAGTACTTC. It codes for CASSLAYRGGETQYF. V and J are TRBV7-2 and TRBJ2-5; possibly TRBD1 for D (8 bases). Per germline, CDR1 SGHTA and CDR2 FQGNSA. V was cut by 0 bases and J by 5 bases, with 13 bases left in between. This CDR3 has 15 residues.

This clonotype appeared a few times. V usage is TRBV20-1 and J usage is TRBJ2-1, with TRBD2 as a possible D gene (5 bases). V shed 3 bases and J shed 6 bases, with 18 bases lying between them. Germline lookup yields CDR1 DFQATT and CDR2 SNEGSKA (reference sequence). This CDR3 has 15 amino acids. In DNA, the CDR3 is TGCAGTGCTAGCTCCCGAGGGAGCCGGCGCAATGAGCAGTTCTTC. Amino acids: CSASSRGSRRNEQFF.

The rearrangement uses TRBV20-1 and TRBJ2-7; TRBD2 agrees at 7 bases. CDR1 is DFQATT, CDR2 SNEGSKA, per germline (reference sequence). The CDR3 loop spans 15 amino acids. Unmatched junction bases numbered 8, after V lost 3 bases and J lost 0 bases. CDR3 protein: CSASIGDYSSYEQYF. In nucleotides, the CDR3 is TGCAGTGCTAGTATCGGGGACTATAGCTCCTACGAGCAGTACTTC.

This clonotype was seen only a few times. The V gene is TRBV20-1, the J gene TRBJ2-3, with D maybe TRBD2 (5 bases). This CDR3 comprises 11 residues. Germline CDR1 is DFQATT and CDR2 is SNEGSKA (reference sequence). Trimming stripped 6 bases from V and 6 bases from J, with 10 bases between. CDR3 amino acids: CSAGRADTQYF. The CDR3 DNA follows: TGCAGTGCCGGGCGGGCGGATACGCAGTATTTT.

This clonotype was observed at least ten times. The rearrangement uses TRBV7-2 and TRBJ1-2; 9 bases are a match to TRBD1. The J segment lost 6 bases and the V segment lost 5 bases, leaving 13 bases of the junction unmatched. Germline V gene lookup returns CDR1 SGHTA and CDR2 FQGNSA. The length of the CDR3 is 16 residues. Here the CDR3 reads CASSLGSGTGLNGYTF. The CDR3 DNA reads as TGTGCCAGCAGCCTAGGGTCGGGGACAGGGCTTAATGGCTACACCTTC.

This clonotype was detected only a few times. This chain links TRBV4-3 with TRBJ2-1; a possible D gene is TRBD2 (6 bases). This CDR3 is built from 15 residues. V was trimmed by 3 bases and J by 9 bases, leaving 18 bases between them. Germline values: CDR1 LGHNA, CDR2 YSLEER. CDR3 coding DNA: TGCGCCAGCAGCCAGGTCGGGGGAGGCCCCAGTGAGCAGTTCTTC. It translates to CASSQVGGGPSEQFF.

The chain has TRBV6-5 and TRBJ2-3; D uncertain. The V end lost 4 bases, the J end lost 1 base, and 12 bases lay between the germline ends. The CDR3 consists of 15 residues. Germline V gives CDR1 MNHEY, CDR2 SVGAGI. In DNA form, the CDR3 reads TGTGCCAGCAGTTCCATAGGGATCGGCACAGATACGCAGTATTTT. The encoded protein is CASSSIGIGTDTQYF.

The rearrangement joins TRBV28 to TRBJ2-3; D is possibly TRBD1 (5 bases). V lost 5 bases and J 2 bases, leaving 17 bases between the germline ends. Germline V gene lookup returns CDR1 MDHEN and CDR2 SYDVKM. The CDR3 extends over 16 amino acids. Written as DNA, the CDR3 is TGTGCCAGCAGTCTTTACCAGGGTTTTTACACAGATACGCAGTATTTT. This encodes CASSLYQGFYTDTQYF.